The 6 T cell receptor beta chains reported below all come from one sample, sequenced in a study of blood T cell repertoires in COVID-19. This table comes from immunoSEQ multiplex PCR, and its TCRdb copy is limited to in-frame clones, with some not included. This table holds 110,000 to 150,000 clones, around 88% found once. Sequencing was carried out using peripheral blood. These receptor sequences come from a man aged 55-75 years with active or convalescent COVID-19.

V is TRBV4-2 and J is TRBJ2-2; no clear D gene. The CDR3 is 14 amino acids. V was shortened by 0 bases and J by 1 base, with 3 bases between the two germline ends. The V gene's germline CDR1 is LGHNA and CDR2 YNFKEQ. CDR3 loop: CASSQDWNTGELFF. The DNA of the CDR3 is TGTGCCAGCAGCCAAGACTGGAACACCGGGGAGCTGTTTTTT.

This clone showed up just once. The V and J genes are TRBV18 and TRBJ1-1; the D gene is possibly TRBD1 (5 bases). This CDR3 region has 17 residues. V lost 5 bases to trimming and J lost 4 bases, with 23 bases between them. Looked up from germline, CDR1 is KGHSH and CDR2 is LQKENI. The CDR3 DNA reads TGTGCCAGCTCATCCCTACCAGGGACTCCTGAGGGCACTGAAGCTTTCTTT. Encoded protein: CASSSLPGTPEGTEAFF.

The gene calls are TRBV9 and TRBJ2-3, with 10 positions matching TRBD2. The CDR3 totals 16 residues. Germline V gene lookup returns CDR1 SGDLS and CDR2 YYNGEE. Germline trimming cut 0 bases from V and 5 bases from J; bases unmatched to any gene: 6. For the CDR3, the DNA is TGTGCCAGCAGCGTAGAGGTAGCGGGGGGTTTAGATACGCAGTATTTT. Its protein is CASSVEVAGGLDTQYF.

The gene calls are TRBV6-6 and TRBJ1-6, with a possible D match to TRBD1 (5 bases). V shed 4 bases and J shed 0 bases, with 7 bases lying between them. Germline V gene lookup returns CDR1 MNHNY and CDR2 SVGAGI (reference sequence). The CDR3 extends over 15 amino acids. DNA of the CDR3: TGTGCCAGCAGTTTAGACAGCTCCTATAATTCACCCCTCCACTTT. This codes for CASSLDSSYNSPLHF.

The CDR3, as DNA: TGCGCCAGCAGCCAAGGTCCGACAGGGGTTTCTGGAAACACCATATATTTT. It translates to CASSQGPTGVSGNTIYF. The chain joins TRBV4-1 to TRBJ1-3; 8 nucleotides line up with TRBD1. The V and J ends lost 1 base and 1 base, in that order; junction bases with no gene match: 6. This CDR3 is built from 17 residues. Germline CDR1 reads MGHRA; CDR2 reads YSYEKL.

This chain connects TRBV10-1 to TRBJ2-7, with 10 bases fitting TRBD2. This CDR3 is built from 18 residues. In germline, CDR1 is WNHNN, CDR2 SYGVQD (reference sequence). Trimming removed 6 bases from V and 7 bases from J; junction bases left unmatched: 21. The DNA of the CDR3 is TGCGCCAGCAGATCCTTTCTTACAGCGGGAGGGGGCTTAGGGGAGCAGTACTTC. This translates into CASRSFLTAGGGLGEQYF.